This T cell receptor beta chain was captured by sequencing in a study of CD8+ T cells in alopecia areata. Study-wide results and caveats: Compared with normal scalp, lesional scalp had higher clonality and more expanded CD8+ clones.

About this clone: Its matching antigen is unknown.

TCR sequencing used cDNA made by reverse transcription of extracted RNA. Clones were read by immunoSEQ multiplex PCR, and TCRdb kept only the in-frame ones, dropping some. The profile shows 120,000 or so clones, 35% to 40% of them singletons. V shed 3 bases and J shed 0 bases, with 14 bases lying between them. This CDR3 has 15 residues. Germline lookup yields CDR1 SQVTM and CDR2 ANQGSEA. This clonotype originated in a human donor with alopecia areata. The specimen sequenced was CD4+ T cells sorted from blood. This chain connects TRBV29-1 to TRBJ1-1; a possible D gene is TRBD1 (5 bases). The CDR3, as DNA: TGCAGCGTTGAGCAGGGCAGAACTATGAACACTGAAGCTTTCTTT. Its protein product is CSVEQGRTMNTEAFF.